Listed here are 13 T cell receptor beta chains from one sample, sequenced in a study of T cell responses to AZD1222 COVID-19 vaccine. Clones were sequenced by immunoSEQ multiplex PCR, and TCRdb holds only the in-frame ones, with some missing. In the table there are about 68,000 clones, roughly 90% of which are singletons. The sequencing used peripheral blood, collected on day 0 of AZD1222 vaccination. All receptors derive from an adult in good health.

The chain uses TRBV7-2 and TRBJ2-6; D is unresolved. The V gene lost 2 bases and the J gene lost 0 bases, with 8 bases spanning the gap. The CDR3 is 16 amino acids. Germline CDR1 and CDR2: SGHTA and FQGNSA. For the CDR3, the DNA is TGTGCCAGCAGCTTACGCTCCGGCTCTGGGGCCAACGTCCTGACTTTC. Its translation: CASSLRSGSGANVLTF.

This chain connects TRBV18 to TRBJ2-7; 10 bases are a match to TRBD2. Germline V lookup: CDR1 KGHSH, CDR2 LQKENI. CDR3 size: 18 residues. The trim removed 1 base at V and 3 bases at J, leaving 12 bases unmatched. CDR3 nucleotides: TGTGCCAGCTCACCACAGGGGGTGGGTACTAGCGGGAACTACGAGCAGTACTTC. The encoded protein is CASSPQGVGTSGNYEQYF.

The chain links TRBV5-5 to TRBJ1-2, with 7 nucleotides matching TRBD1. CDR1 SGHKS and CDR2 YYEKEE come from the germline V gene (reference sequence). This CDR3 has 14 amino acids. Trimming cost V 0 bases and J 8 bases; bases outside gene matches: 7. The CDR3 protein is CASSLDRGGEGYTF. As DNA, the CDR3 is TGTGCCAGCAGCTTGGACAGGGGAGGGGAGGGCTACACCTTC.

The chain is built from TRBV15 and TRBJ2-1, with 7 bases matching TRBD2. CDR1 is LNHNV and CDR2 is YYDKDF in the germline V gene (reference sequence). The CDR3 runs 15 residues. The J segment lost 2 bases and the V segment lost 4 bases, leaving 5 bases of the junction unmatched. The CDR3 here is CATSNSAGAYNEQFF. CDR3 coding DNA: TGTGCCACCAGCAATTCGGCGGGAGCCTACAATGAGCAGTTCTTC.

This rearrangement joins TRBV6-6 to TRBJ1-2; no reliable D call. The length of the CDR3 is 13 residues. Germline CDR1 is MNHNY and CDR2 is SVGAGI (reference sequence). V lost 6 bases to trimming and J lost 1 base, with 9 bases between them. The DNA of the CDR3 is TGTGCCAGCAGCCTCATAAGTAACTATGGCTACACCTTC. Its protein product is CASSLISNYGYTF.

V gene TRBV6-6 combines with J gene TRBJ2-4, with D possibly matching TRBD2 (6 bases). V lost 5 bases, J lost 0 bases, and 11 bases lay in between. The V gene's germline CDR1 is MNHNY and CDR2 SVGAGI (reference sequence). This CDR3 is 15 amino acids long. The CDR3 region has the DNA TGTGCCAGCAGTCATAGCGGACTAGCCAAAAACATTCAGTACTTC. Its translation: CASSHSGLAKNIQYF.

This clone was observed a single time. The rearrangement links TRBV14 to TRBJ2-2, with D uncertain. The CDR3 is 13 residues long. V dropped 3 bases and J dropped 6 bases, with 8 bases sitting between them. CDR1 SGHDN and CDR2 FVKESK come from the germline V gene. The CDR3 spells CASSQNRPGELFF. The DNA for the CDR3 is TGTGCCAGCAGCCAGAATCGCCCCGGGGAGCTGTTTTTT.

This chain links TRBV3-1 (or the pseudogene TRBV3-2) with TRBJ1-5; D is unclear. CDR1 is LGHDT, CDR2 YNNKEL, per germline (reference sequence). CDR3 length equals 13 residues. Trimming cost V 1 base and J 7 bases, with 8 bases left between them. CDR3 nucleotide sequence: TGTGCCAGCAGCCAAGGATTAGGGCAGCCCCAGCATTTT. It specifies CASSQGLGQPQHF.

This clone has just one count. DNA of the CDR3: TGTGCCACCAGCAGAGACGGAACAGGGGTTATGGCCCAGTACTTC. Translation: CATSRDGTGVMAQYF. This rearrangement joins TRBV15 to TRBJ2-5; TRBD1 agrees at 7 bases. CDR1 and CDR2 (germline): LNHNV, YYDKDF (reference sequence). The CDR3 is made up of 15 amino acids. J was trimmed by 9 bases and V by 0 bases; bases with no gene match: 10.

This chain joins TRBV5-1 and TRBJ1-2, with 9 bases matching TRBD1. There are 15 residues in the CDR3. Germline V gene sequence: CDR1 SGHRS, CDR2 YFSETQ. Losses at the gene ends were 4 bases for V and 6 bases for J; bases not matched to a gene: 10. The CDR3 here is CASSPTGGAGDGYTF. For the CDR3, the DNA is TGCGCCAGCAGCCCTACAGGGGGCGCAGGGGATGGCTACACCTTC.

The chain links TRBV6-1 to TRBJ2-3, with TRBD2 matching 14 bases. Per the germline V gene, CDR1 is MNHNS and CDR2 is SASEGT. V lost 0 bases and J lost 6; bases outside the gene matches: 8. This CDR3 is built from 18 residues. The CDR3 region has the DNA TGTGCCAGCAGTGAAGCCCGAAGACTAGCGGGAGGGCCGGATACGCAGTATTTT. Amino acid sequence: CASSEARRLAGGPDTQYF.

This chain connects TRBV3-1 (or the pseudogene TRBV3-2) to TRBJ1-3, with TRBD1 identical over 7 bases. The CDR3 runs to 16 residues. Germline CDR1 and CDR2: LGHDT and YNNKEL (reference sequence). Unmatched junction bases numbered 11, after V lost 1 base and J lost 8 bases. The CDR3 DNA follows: TGTGCCAGCAGCCAAGGGAGATTAGGGGGCTCATACACCATATATTTT. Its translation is CASSQGRLGGSYTIYF.

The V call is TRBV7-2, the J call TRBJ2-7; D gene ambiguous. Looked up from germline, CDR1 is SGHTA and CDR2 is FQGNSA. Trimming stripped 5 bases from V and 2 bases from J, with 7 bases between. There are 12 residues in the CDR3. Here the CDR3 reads CASSPRAYEQYF. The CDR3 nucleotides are TGTGCCAGCAGCCCCCGGGCCTACGAGCAGTACTTC. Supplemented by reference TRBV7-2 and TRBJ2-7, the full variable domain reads GAGVSQSPSNKVTEKGKDVELRCDPISGHTALYWYRQSLGQGLEFLIYFQGNSAPDKSGLPSDRFSAERTGGSVSTLTIQRTQQEDSAVYLCASSPRAYEQYFGPGTRLTVT.